Following are 24 T cell receptor beta chains from one sample sequenced in a study of blood T cell repertoires in COVID-19. TCRdb's table, derived via immunoSEQ multiplex PCR, lists solely in-frame clones and lacks some. There are fewer than 700,000 clones in the sample; around 90% occur only once, and about 8.2% lies in the top ten. Material for sequencing was peripheral blood. Every receptor here comes from a woman between 50 and 59 years old with COVID-19, enrolled during active disease.

The gene calls are TRBV4-1 and TRBJ2-1; the D gene is possibly TRBD1 (6 bases). CDR1 and CDR2 (germline): MGHRA, YSYEKL. V was pared by 1 base and J by 4 bases, with 23 bases between. The CDR3 covers 19 residues. The DNA of the CDR3 is TGCGCCAGCAGCCAAGTCAGACGGAGAAGGACAGAAAATTACAATGAGCAGTTCTTC. This translates into CASSQVRRRRTENYNEQFF.

The rearrangement joins TRBV5-1 to TRBJ1-2, with 10 bases identical to TRBD1. Germline V gene lookup returns CDR1 SGHRS and CDR2 YFSETQ. Trimming took 2 bases from V and 2 from J; bases not matched to a gene: 9. CDR3 size: 17 residues. The CDR3 DNA reads as TGCGCCAGCAGCTTCCAGACAGGGGGCGCTGGGAACTATGGCTACACCTTC. Translation: CASSFQTGGAGNYGYTF.

This clone showed up just once. The gene calls are TRBV29-1 and TRBJ1-4; TRBD1 matches at 7 bases. Per the germline V gene, CDR1 is SQVTM and CDR2 is ANQGSEA. CDR3 length: 13 amino acids. V shed 3 bases, J shed 7 bases, and the junction held 5 bases outside the gene matches. The CDR3 DNA reads as TGCAGCGTTGACACAGGGGAGACTGAAAAACTGTTTTTT. Translation: CSVDTGETEKLFF.

The chain links TRBV12-3 or TRBV12-4 to TRBJ1-1; D gene uncertain. V lost 3 bases and J lost 5, with 4 bases in between. The CDR3 consists of 11 residues. Here the CDR3 reads CASSLATEAFF. The CDR3 bases are TGTGCCAGCAGTTTGGCTACTGAAGCTTTCTTT.

The V and J genes are TRBV4-1 and TRBJ1-4; D may be TRBD1 (6 bases). Germline CDR1 reads MGHRA; CDR2 reads YSYEKL. The V gene lost 4 bases and the J gene lost 0 bases, with 12 bases spanning the gap. CDR3 length equals 16 residues. Here the CDR3 reads CASSPRQVATNEKLFF. The CDR3 DNA reads TGCGCCAGCAGCCCACGACAGGTAGCAACTAATGAAAAACTGTTTTTT.

CDR3: CASSLNSGFTDTQYF. Written as DNA, the CDR3 is TGCGCCAGCAGCTTAAACTCAGGGTTCACAGATACGCAGTATTTT. The chain uses TRBV5-1 and TRBJ2-3; D is possibly TRBD1 (5 bases). V lost 2 bases and J 2 bases, leaving 12 bases between the germline ends. Germline loops: CDR1 SGHRS, CDR2 YFSETQ. The CDR3 covers 15 residues.

The chain employs TRBV28 and TRBJ1-2, with a possible D match to TRBD1 (6 bases). Trimming cost V 6 bases and J 0 bases, with 14 bases left between them. Germline-derived CDR1 and CDR2 are MDHEN and SYDVKM. This CDR3 comprises 15 residues. CDR3 sequence reads: CASSLLGAANYGYTF. CDR3 DNA sequence: TGTGCCAGCAGCCTGCTGGGGGCTGCTAACTATGGCTACACCTTC.

There are a few counts of this clone. The chain joins TRBV12-5 to TRBJ2-7; no firm D call. The CDR3 is 15 amino acids. Trimming removed 6 bases at V and 1 base at J, with 16 bases between. Looked up from germline, CDR1 is LGHNT and CDR2 is FRNRAP. DNA for the CDR3: TGTGCTAGTGGCCGGATTACGACAACTTCCTACGAGCAGTACTTC. Translated, it gives CASGRITTTSYEQYF.

J is TRBJ2-7 and V is TRBV14; TRBD2 might be the D (5 bases). CDR3 size: 16 residues. The germline V and J ends were trimmed by 0 bases and 0 bases, with 12 bases remaining between them. CDR1 is SGHDN, CDR2 FVKESK, per germline. CDR3 coding DNA: TGTGCCAGCAGCCAAGAGAGTACAACTAGCTCCTACGAGCAGTACTTC. Amino acids: CASSQESTTSSYEQYF.

In DNA form, the CDR3 reads TGTGCCAGCAGTTTCGGTAGGGGGATCGAGCAGTTCTTC. It specifies CASSFGRGIEQFF. The chain combines TRBV12-3 or TRBV12-4 with TRBJ2-1; possibly TRBD1 for D (6 bases). Between the trimmed V and J ends, which lost 3 bases and 10 bases, there was a span of 13 bases. This CDR3 contains 13 residues.

Here the CDR3 reads CASRLGGGIPIYF. In nucleotides, the CDR3 is TGTGCCAGCAGATTAGGGGGGGGAATCCCCATATATTTT. J is TRBJ1-3 and V is TRBV28, with D possibly matching TRBD1 (6 bases). With 6 bases removed from V and 11 bases from J, the gap between germline ends came to 17 bases. CDR1 MDHEN and CDR2 SYDVKM come from the germline V gene. CDR3 length equals 13 residues.

This clone is a singleton in its sample. This chain links TRBV11-3 with TRBJ2-2; 7 bases agree with TRBD2. Germline V gene lookup returns CDR1 SGHNT and CDR2 YENEEA. The CDR3 has 13 amino acids. The J segment lost 4 bases and the V segment lost 5 bases, leaving 1 base of the junction unmatched. Written as DNA, the CDR3 is TGTGCCAGCAGCGGCGGGGGCACCGGGGAGCTGTTTTTT. Residues: CASSGGGTGELFF. Together with reference TRBV11-3 and TRBJ2-2, the CDR3 gives the full variable domain: EAGVVQSPRYKIIEKKQPVAFWCNPISGHNTLYWYLQNLGQGPELLIRYENEEAVDDSQLPKDRFSAERLKGVDSTLKIQPAELGDSAVYLCASSGGGTGELFFGEGSRLTVL.

The V and J genes are TRBV10-3 and TRBJ1-3; no reliable D call. CDR3 length: 13 residues. Trimming removed 10 bases at V and 0 bases at J, with 10 bases between. CDR1 ENHRY and CDR2 SYGVKD come from the germline V gene. CDR3 amino acids: CATKAASGNTIYF. CDR3 sequence (DNA): TGTGCCACCAAGGCGGCCTCTGGAAACACCATATATTTT.

The chain is built from TRBV16 and TRBJ1-1; D gene ambiguous. This CDR3 is built from 14 residues. Between the trimmed V and J ends, which lost 0 bases and 5 bases, there was a span of 10 bases. Germline V gives CDR1 KGHSY, CDR2 FQNENV. The CDR3 protein is CASSQSFAGTEAFF. CDR3 DNA: TGTGCCAGCAGCCAATCGTTCGCAGGAACTGAAGCTTTCTTT.

A remark on this clone: This sample includes further DNA sequences coding for the same CDR3. This chain joins TRBV9 and TRBJ1-3, with a weak D call TRBD1 (5 bases). Germline CDR1 SGDLS, CDR2 YYNGEE. The CDR3 spans 14 residues. V was clipped by 2 bases and J by 0 bases, with 6 bases between them. The CDR3 region is CASSVTDSGNTIYF. CDR3 DNA sequence: TGTGCCAGCAGCGTGACAGACTCTGGAAACACCATATATTTT.

The chain recombines TRBV15 with TRBJ1-1; TRBD1 might be the D (6 bases). V was cut by 3 bases and J by 0 bases, with 11 bases left in between. Per the germline V gene, CDR1 is LNHNV and CDR2 is YYDKDF (reference sequence). The CDR3 contains 15 residues. The CDR3 DNA reads as TGTGCCACCAGCAGGTACAGACAGGTGAACACTGAAGCTTTCTTT. It is translated as CATSRYRQVNTEAFF.

This clone occurred once. The chain employs TRBV6-5 and TRBJ2-1; 8 bases are a match to TRBD2. Germline assignment: CDR1 MNHEY and CDR2 SVGAGI. J lost 0 bases, V lost 2 bases, and 3 bases had no gene match. This CDR3 spans 16 amino acids. This chain's CDR3 is CASSYRSGGSYNEQFF. DNA for the CDR3: TGTGCCAGCAGTTACCGGAGCGGGGGCTCCTACAATGAGCAGTTCTTC.

This clone was recorded only once. The chain carries TRBV5-1 and TRBJ2-2, with D perhaps matching TRBD1 (6 bases). Trimming took 0 bases from V and 1 from J, leaving 13 bases between them. The CDR3 consists of 17 residues. The germline CDR1 and CDR2 sequences are SGHRS and YFSETQ. The CDR3 region is CASSLGRTGQNTGELFF. CDR3 DNA: TGCGCCAGCAGCTTGGGTAGGACGGGACAGAACACCGGGGAGCTGTTTTTT.

The CDR3 coding sequence is TGTGCCAGCAGCCTTACGGGACAGAGCAATTCACCCCTCCACTTT. Protein: CASSLTGQSNSPLHF. The V and J genes are TRBV3-1 (or the pseudogene TRBV3-2) and TRBJ1-6; 7 bases fit TRBD1. J lost 7 bases, V lost 4 bases, and 7 bases had no gene match. Germline-derived CDR1 and CDR2 are LGHDT and YNNKEL (reference sequence). The CDR3 runs 15 residues.

The chain has TRBV4-1 and TRBJ2-1; the D gene is possibly TRBD2 (7 bases). Germline CDR1 MGHRA, CDR2 YSYEKL. Between the trimmed V and J ends, which lost 0 bases and 5 bases, there was a span of 17 bases. The CDR3 length is 17 residues. CDR3 loop: CASSQEFMGGAHNEQFF. For the CDR3, the DNA is TGCGCCAGCAGCCAAGAATTCATGGGGGGGGCGCACAATGAGCAGTTCTTC.

The chain employs TRBV10-3 and TRBJ1-2; TRBD1 matches at 7 bases. The CDR3 consists of 16 residues. CDR1 is ENHRY, CDR2 SYGVKD, per germline. V was clipped by 6 bases and J by 2 bases; unmatched bases: 12. CDR3 DNA sequence: TGTGCCATCAGGGGGGACAGAATTCGTGACAACTATGGCTACACCTTC. Protein: CAIRGDRIRDNYGYTF.

The chain employs TRBV10-1 and TRBJ1-5; D gene uncertain. The ends were cut back, 0 bases at V and 3 bases at J, with 12 bases in the middle. Germline V lookup: CDR1 WNHNN, CDR2 SYGVQD (reference sequence). The CDR3 runs to 16 residues. The CDR3 loop is CASSESRQQYNQPQHF. The CDR3 DNA reads TGCGCCAGCAGTGAGTCGAGGCAGCAATACAATCAGCCCCAGCATTTT.

This clone was seen only once. This sequence joins TRBV24-1 and TRBJ2-7, with TRBD1 matching 7 bases. Germline CDR1 and CDR2: KGHDR and SFDVKD. The V segment lost 2 bases and the J segment 7 bases; nucleotides outside the gene matches: 10. The CDR3 has 15 residues. The CDR3 region is CATSDSRLQGREQYF. DNA of the CDR3: TGTGCCACCAGTGATTCACGCTTACAGGGGCGGGAGCAGTACTTC.

The gene calls are TRBV9 and TRBJ1-3; 7 nucleotides match TRBD1. Germline values: CDR1 SGDLS, CDR2 YYNGEE. The J segment lost 4 bases and the V segment lost 4 bases, leaving 8 bases of the junction unmatched. This CDR3 spans 15 amino acids. CDR3 sequence: CASSPGGRRGNTIYF. CDR3 DNA: TGTGCCAGCAGCCCAGGGGGGAGGAGAGGAAACACCATATATTTT.